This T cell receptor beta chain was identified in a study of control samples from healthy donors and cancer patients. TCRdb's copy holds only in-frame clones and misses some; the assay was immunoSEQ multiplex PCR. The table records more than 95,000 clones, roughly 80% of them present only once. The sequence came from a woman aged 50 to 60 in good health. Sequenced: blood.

The CDR3 DNA sequence: TGTGCCTGGAGTGACTCGGAGGCGAGCTACACCTTC. Translation gives CAWSDSEASYTF. The chain couples TRBV30 to TRBJ1-2; no clear D gene. CDR1 is GTSNPN and CDR2 is SVGIG in the germline V gene (reference sequence). The CDR3 sequence is 12 residues long. The germline V and J ends were trimmed by 1 base and 9 bases, with 12 bases remaining between them. Looking up the rest from reference TRBV30 and TRBJ1-2 gives the full variable domain: SQTIHQWPATLVQPVGSPLSLECTVEGTSNPNLYWYRQAAGRGLQLLFYSVGIGQISSEVPQNLSASRPQDRQFILSSKKLLLSDSGFYLCAWSDSEASYTFGSGTRLTVV.